This TCR beta chain came from a study of T cell repertoires in cytomegalovirus infection (dated by TCRdb to between 2017 and 2020). For the study in its entirety: Donor HLA type was relevant to the analysis, as public TCR beta signatures indicated carriage of CMV infection together with the matching HLA type.

This clonotype was observed many times. Its antigen has not been determined. There are no base qualities to consult, and no much larger clone falls within one base. For sequencing, an Illumina HiSeq 1500 was employed. TCRdb passed the public sequencing reads through fastp at Q25 and MiXCR, retaining productive beta sequences. CDR3 protein sequences are deduplicated, and each keeps its most common genes and DNA. This sample lists hundreds of thousands of distinct CDR3 sequences; roughly 24% were detected once. 8% of the sample rests with the top ten. Study-level results and caveats: The ex vivo response was dominated by HLA-C-restricted CMV-specific TCR beta clonotypes, and the single most frequent clonotype in two of eight donors was supplied by these HLA-C-restricted clonotypes. In both this cohort and an independent roughly 330-donor cohort, the cumulative frequency of public TCR beta family members distinguished carriers of CMV infection plus the relevant HLA type.

The CDR3 contains 15 residues, cysteine and phenylalanine counted. The CDR3 DNA has 45 bases and is translated from base 1. Via the germline V gene, CDR1 is SGHVS and CDR2 FQNEAQ. Relative to germline, V is 3 bases shorter and J is 3 bases shorter, with 13 bases between their ends. The receptor chain draws on TRBV7-8 and TRBJ2-3; tentative D gene TRBD1, with 6 bases matching. The TCR was taken from a human donor in good health (CMV status not recorded). Some clones in this sample may be carry-over from other donors' samples. The specimen was CD8+ T cells from PBMCs. Here is the DNA: TGTGCCAGCAGCTTCATACAGGGTGAAACAGATACGCAGTATTTT. The encoded protein is CASSFIQGETDTQYF.